What follows are 25 T cell receptor beta chains derived from one specimen sequenced in a study of blood T cell repertoires in COVID-19. Using immunoSEQ multiplex PCR, the repertoire was profiled, and TCRdb retains in-frame clones only, with some absent. The profile shows 180,000 or so clones, around 79% of them singletons. The specimen was PBMCs or T cells enriched from blood (not recorded which). The receptors here all came from a middle-aged man who had recovered from COVID-19.

V usage is TRBV28 and J usage is TRBJ1-2; possible D gene TRBD1, 5 bases. Trimming stripped 3 bases from V and 7 bases from J, with 15 bases between. The CDR3 covers 14 residues. Germline V gives CDR1 MDHEN, CDR2 SYDVKM. Here the CDR3 reads CASSLSAQGGGYTF. CDR3 coding DNA: TGTGCCAGCAGTTTGTCAGCGCAGGGTGGTGGCTACACCTTC.

This chain joins TRBV21-1 and TRBJ2-1; the D call of TRBD1 is as the table states it, not checked on the DNA. TRBV21-1 constitutes a pseudogene. The CDR3 extends over 14 amino acids. The CDR3 bases are TGTGCCAGCAGTGGCTGGCAGGTTTTGAATGAGCAGTTCTTC. This codes for CASSGWQVLNEQFF.

The chain links TRBV7-3 to TRBJ1-1; D is unresolved. Looked up from germline, CDR1 is SGHTA and CDR2 is FQGTGA. CDR3 length: 14 amino acids. V was clipped by 0 bases and J by 0 bases, with 5 bases between them. CDR3 bases: TGTGCCAGCAGCTTAACGGCGGTGAACACTGAAGCTTTCTTT. It is translated as CASSLTAVNTEAFF. The complete variable domain, with remaining parts taken from reference TRBV7-3 and TRBJ1-1, reads GAGVSQTPSNKVTEKGKYVELRCDPISGHTALYWYRQSLGQGPEFLIYFQGTGAADDSGLPNDRFFAVRPEGSVSTLKIQRTERGDSAVYLCASSLTAVNTEAFFGQGTRLTVV.

This clone has more than one count but fewer than ten. The chain is built from TRBV7-2 and TRBJ1-6, with 8 bases identical to TRBD1. This CDR3 spans 14 amino acids. Germline assignment: CDR1 SGHTA and CDR2 FQGNSA. The V gene end was trimmed by 3 bases and the J gene end by 7 bases; junction bases not matched to a gene: 2. In nucleotides, the CDR3 is TGTGCCAGCAGCTTGCAGGGGGCAAATTCACCCCTCCACTTT. This translates into CASSLQGANSPLHF.

J is TRBJ2-1 and V is TRBV4-1; TRBD2 agrees at 7 bases. J was trimmed by 4 bases and V by 0 bases; bases with no gene match: 6. The CDR3 is 16 residues long. The germline gives CDR1 MGHRA, CDR2 YSYEKL. The CDR3 protein is CASSQEEGGRYNEQFF. DNA for the CDR3: TGCGCCAGCAGCCAAGAGGAGGGAGGGCGATACAATGAGCAGTTCTTC.

This clone was seen a few times. The chain links TRBV7-3 to TRBJ2-2; TRBD2 matches at 13 bases. The germline CDR1 and CDR2 sequences are SGHTA and FQGTGA. The CDR3 runs to 15 residues. The V gene end was trimmed by 3 bases and the J gene end by 6 bases; junction bases not matched to a gene: 1. CDR3: CASSLGLAGPGELFF. CDR3 nucleotides: TGTGCCAGCAGCTTGGGACTAGCGGGACCCGGGGAGCTGTTTTTT.

V and J are TRBV10-3 and TRBJ1-2, with D unclear. The CDR3 runs to 12 residues. With 8 bases removed from V and 2 bases from J, the gap between germline ends came to 9 bases. Germline-derived CDR1 and CDR2 are ENHRY and SYGVKD. The DNA of the CDR3 is TGTGCCATCTCAAACAGCAACTATGGCTACACCTTC. Amino acids: CAISNSNYGYTF.

The genes are TRBV7-2 and TRBJ1-1, with D possibly matching TRBD1 (5 bases). Germline values: CDR1 SGHTA, CDR2 FQGNSA. This CDR3 spans 15 amino acids. With 3 bases removed from V and 1 base from J, the gap between germline ends came to 12 bases. The CDR3 sequence is CASSLQGWENTEAFF. The CDR3 DNA follows: TGTGCCAGCAGCTTGCAGGGATGGGAGAACACTGAAGCTTTCTTT.

This clone was seen just once. The J gene is TRBJ2-5, the V gene TRBV20-1, with D perhaps TRBD2 (7 bases). The CDR3 runs to 16 residues. V shed 3 bases and J shed 4 bases, with 21 bases lying between them. CDR1 is DFQATT and CDR2 is SNEGSKA in the germline V gene (reference sequence). The CDR3 reads CSASGLEGGRIETQYF. CDR3 coding DNA: TGCAGTGCTAGTGGGCTTGAGGGGGGGCGGATAGAGACCCAGTACTTC.

The V and J genes are TRBV27 and TRBJ2-5; 8 nucleotides align to TRBD2. Germline V gene data show CDR1 as MNHEY and CDR2 as SMNVEV (reference sequence). The CDR3 consists of 14 residues. J lost 1 base, V lost 5 bases, and 3 bases had no gene match. CDR3 loop: CASSRTSGQETQYF. The CDR3 bases are TGTGCCAGCAGTCGAACTAGCGGCCAAGAGACCCAGTACTTC.

The V gene is TRBV5-6, the J gene TRBJ2-1, with TRBD1 matching over 8 bases. The V gene end was trimmed by 4 bases and the J gene end by 13 bases; junction bases not matched to a gene: 7. Germline CDR1 reads SGHDT; CDR2 reads YYEEEE. The CDR3 extends over 12 amino acids. The CDR3 is CASSGGTGLQFF. The CDR3 DNA sequence: TGTGCCAGCAGCGGGGGGACAGGCCTCCAGTTCTTC.

The chain has TRBV3-1 (or the pseudogene TRBV3-2) and TRBJ2-5, with 7 bases lining up with TRBD1. Germline values: CDR1 LGHDT, CDR2 YNNKEL (reference sequence). The CDR3 is 14 amino acids. V dropped 5 bases and J dropped 4; count of bases not matched to a gene: 7. DNA for the CDR3: TGTGCCAGCAGCGCTCCGGGACAGCTAGAGACCCAGTACTTC. Residues: CASSAPGQLETQYF.

The V gene is TRBV7-3, the J gene TRBJ2-1; 7 bases match TRBD2. The length of the CDR3 is 17 residues. Per the germline V gene, CDR1 is SGHTA and CDR2 is FQGTGA. V lost 2 bases and J lost 0; bases outside the gene matches: 7. CDR3 region: CASSLSAGVGSYNEQFF. The CDR3 nucleotides are TGTGCCAGCAGCTTATCGGCGGGGGTCGGCTCCTACAATGAGCAGTTCTTC.

The chain is built from TRBV11-2 and TRBJ2-5; 15 bases align to TRBD2. Trimming cost V 3 bases and J 2 bases; bases outside gene matches: 10. CDR1 and CDR2 (germline): SGHAT, FQNNGV. This CDR3 region has 19 residues. The CDR3 sequence is CASSLTFGLAGGSQETQYF. In DNA form, the CDR3 reads TGTGCCAGCAGCTTGACCTTTGGACTAGCGGGGGGGTCTCAAGAGACCCAGTACTTC.

This clone appeared once. The chain is built from TRBV11-2 and TRBJ2-5, with D perhaps TRBD2 (5 bases). There are 14 residues in the CDR3. Trimming pared 3 bases from V and 5 bases from J, leaving 13 bases between. Germline V gene sequence: CDR1 SGHAT, CDR2 FQNNGV. The CDR3 bases are TGTGCCAGCAGCTTGGACTTTTCGAGGGAGACCCAGTACTTC. It is translated as CASSLDFSRETQYF. The full variable domain, completed using reference TRBV11-2 and TRBJ2-5, is EAGVAQSPRYKIIEKRQSVAFWCNPISGHATLYWYQQILGQGPKLLIQFQNNGVVDDSQLPKDRFSAERLKGVDSTLKIQPAKLEDSAVYLCASSLDFSRETQYFGPGTRLLVL.

The chain uses TRBV28 and TRBJ1-4; D unresolved. V was cut by 4 bases and J by 7 bases, with 16 bases left in between. Germline CDR1 MDHEN, CDR2 SYDVKM. CDR3 length equals 15 residues. The CDR3 spells CASSSRGGESEKLFF. The CDR3 DNA follows: TGTGCCAGCAGTTCCCGGGGTGGGGAGAGTGAAAAACTGTTTTTT. Full variable domain (missing parts from reference TRBV28 and TRBJ1-4): DVKVTQSSRYLVKRTGEKVFLECVQDMDHENMFWYRQDPGLGLRLIYFSYDVKMKEKGDIPEGYSVSREKKERFSLILESASTNQTSMYLCASSSRGGESEKLFFGSGTQLSVL.

The chain is built from TRBV15 and TRBJ1-3, with 11 nucleotides matching TRBD1. Per the germline V gene, CDR1 is LNHNV and CDR2 is YYDKDF (reference sequence). Trimming removed 1 base from V and 2 bases from J; junction bases left unmatched: 7. The CDR3 has 18 residues. CDR3 DNA sequence: TGTGCCACCAGCAGAGTTAAAGGGACAGGGGGGACTGGAAACACCATATATTTT. As protein: CATSRVKGTGGTGNTIYF.

This clone was counted a few times. The J gene is TRBJ1-3, the V gene TRBV3-1 (or the pseudogene TRBV3-2); D unclear. V lost 1 base to trimming and J lost 9 bases, with 10 bases between them. CDR3 length: 13 amino acids. Germline assignment: CDR1 LGHDT and CDR2 YNNKEL (reference sequence). The CDR3 DNA reads as TGTGCCAGCAGCCAAGGGGCCAGAGCCACCATATATTTT. Translation gives CASSQGARATIYF.

In regard to this clone: The same CDR3 also results from other DNA sequences found in this sample. The chain links TRBV7-9 to TRBJ1-5, with D unclear. This CDR3 region has 13 residues. Germline assignment: CDR1 SEHNR and CDR2 FQNEAQ (reference sequence). V was pared by 4 bases and J by 5 bases, with 9 bases between. CDR3 in amino acids: CASSSRVDQPQHF. As DNA, the CDR3 is TGTGCCAGCAGCTCGAGGGTAGATCAGCCCCAGCATTTT.

V is TRBV28 and J is TRBJ2-1, with D perhaps TRBD2 (5 bases). Germline values: CDR1 MDHEN, CDR2 SYDVKM. V gave up 4 bases and J gave up 9 bases, with 19 bases separating them. The CDR3 loop spans 15 amino acids. The chain's CDR3 is CASSSPTRARAEQFF. The CDR3, as DNA: TGTGCCAGCAGTTCCCCCACGAGGGCTAGGGCTGAGCAGTTCTTC.

This clone was detected a few times. The gene calls are TRBV11-2 and TRBJ1-3; 10 nucleotides match TRBD1. The V segment lost 5 bases and the J segment 2 bases; nucleotides outside the gene matches: 6. The CDR3 consists of 16 residues. CDR1 and CDR2 from the germline V gene are SGHAT and FQNNGV. The CDR3 spells CASSAPGQGTGNTIYF. The CDR3 coding sequence is TGTGCCAGCAGCGCTCCGGGACAGGGGACTGGAAACACCATATATTTT.

The chain recombines TRBV28 with TRBJ2-2; 10 bases fit TRBD1. Germline CDR1 and CDR2: MDHEN and SYDVKM. The CDR3 loop spans 16 amino acids. The V and J ends lost 1 base and 6 bases, in that order; junction bases with no gene match: 5. CDR3: CASSLFGTGDAGELFF. The CDR3 DNA is TGTGCCAGCAGTTTATTCGGGACAGGGGATGCCGGGGAGCTGTTTTTT.

The genes are TRBV5-1 and TRBJ2-1, with 12 positions matching TRBD1. Trimming removed 2 bases from V and 7 bases from J; junction bases left unmatched: 7. The CDR3 spans 16 residues. CDR1 SGHRS and CDR2 YFSETQ come from the germline V gene. DNA for the CDR3: TGCGCCAGCAGCTTAAACCGGGACAGGGGGCAAAATGAGCAGTTCTTC. Residues: CASSLNRDRGQNEQFF.

V gene TRBV9 combines with J gene TRBJ2-1; 11 bases agree with TRBD2. The germline V gene encodes CDR1 SGDLS and CDR2 YYNGEE. The CDR3 runs 15 residues. With V trimmed by 0 bases and J by 7 bases, 3 bases remained unmatched. For the CDR3, the DNA is TGTGCCAGCAGCGTAGATGGGACTAGCGGTAATGAGCAGTTCTTC. This gives the protein CASSVDGTSGNEQFF. The variable domain in full, completed from reference TRBV9 and TRBJ2-1, reads DSGVTQTPKHLITATGQRVTLRCSPRSGDLSVYWYQQSLDQGLQFLIQYYNGEERAKGNILERFSAQQFPDLHSELNLSSLELGDSALYFCASSVDGTSGNEQFFGPGTRLTVL.

V gene TRBV19 combines with J gene TRBJ1-2, with D perhaps TRBD1 (5 bases). CDR1 LNHDA and CDR2 SQIVND come from the germline V gene (reference sequence). This CDR3 comprises 14 residues. V shed 4 bases and J shed 7 bases, with 16 bases lying between them. The CDR3 DNA follows: TGTGCCAGTAGTACCGGGACTTCGACCCCTGGCTACACCTTC. It is translated as CASSTGTSTPGYTF.